The TCR beta chain described here comes from a study of CD8 T cells in ankylosing spondylitis (dated by TCRdb to 2017 to 2019). Background on the whole study: T cell receptor beta repertoires were profiled in healthy donors and ankylosing spondylitis patients so that disease-linked TCR variants could be found. The full study cohort comprised 25 or so ankylosing spondylitis patients and around 100 healthy donors. Peripheral blood was sampled, and synovial fluid was also collected from ankylosing spondylitis patients. Results and caveats for the whole study, not just this receptor: Some TCR beta motif variants had previously been reported in synovial fluid and blood of reactive arthritis patients, which suggested common disease-initiation mechanisms. According to the report, matched synovial fluid samples from ankylosing spondylitis patients were significantly enriched for the disease-linked clones. A CD8+ phenotype was shown by the disease-linked clones, which were found at relatively low frequencies in peripheral blood. Blood from ankylosing spondylitis patients appeared to be characterized by a TCR beta motif made up of several highly homologous amino acid variants.

The instrument given in TCRdb is Illumina HiSeq 2500. TCR beta libraries were prepared by quantitative 5'-RACE with molecular barcodes. The original pipeline was this. Disease-linked TCR variants were identified with a new computational method built on a probabilistic model of VDJ rearrangement. The public reads were quality trimmed at Q25 with fastp and then assembled into clones with MiXCR by TCRdb, keeping productive beta chains. Rows merge per CDR3 protein into single entries with the most common DNA and genes. These V and J calls are TCRdb output, not the study's own analysis. The sample profile shows a few hundred thousand distinct CDR3 sequences; roughly 17% of them were found once. Of the sample, over 0.9% falls within the top ten clones. CDR1 and CDR2 were assigned from the germline V gene as KGHSH and LQKENI. From cysteine to phenylalanine, the CDR3 is 14 amino acids long. The DNA shown is the 42-base CDR3, in frame from base 1. The junction shows trimming of 3 bases on V and 9 bases on J, plus 15 bases between the germline ends.

A note on this clonotype: Its antigen is still unknown. No much larger clone exists at a distance of one base, and base qualities are not known.

Sequenced: blood, either unsorted or a sorted T cell fraction (not recorded which). This TCR was recovered from a male donor with ankylosing spondylitis. The V gene is TRBV18 and the J gene is TRBJ2-1, with no confident D gene call. The nucleotides are TGTGCCAGCTCACCGCAGGCTTCTCACTCTGAGCAGTTCTTC. Protein translation: CASSPQASHSEQFF.